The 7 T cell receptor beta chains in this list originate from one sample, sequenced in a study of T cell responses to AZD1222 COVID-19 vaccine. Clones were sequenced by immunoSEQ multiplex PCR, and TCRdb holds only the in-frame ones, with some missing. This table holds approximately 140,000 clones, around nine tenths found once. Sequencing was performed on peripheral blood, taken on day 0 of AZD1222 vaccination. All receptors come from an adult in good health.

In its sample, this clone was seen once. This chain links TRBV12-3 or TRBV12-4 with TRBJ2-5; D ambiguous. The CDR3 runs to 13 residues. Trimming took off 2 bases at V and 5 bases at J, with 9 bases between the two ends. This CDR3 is CASSLSPRETQYF. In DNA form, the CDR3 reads TGTGCCAGCAGTTTAAGCCCTCGCGAGACCCAGTACTTC.

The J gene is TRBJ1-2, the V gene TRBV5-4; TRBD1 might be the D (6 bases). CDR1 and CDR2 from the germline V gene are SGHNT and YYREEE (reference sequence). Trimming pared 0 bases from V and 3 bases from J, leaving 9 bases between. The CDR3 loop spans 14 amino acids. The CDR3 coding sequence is TGTGCCAGCAGCTTGGATTGGACAGACTATGGCTACACCTTC. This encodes CASSLDWTDYGYTF.

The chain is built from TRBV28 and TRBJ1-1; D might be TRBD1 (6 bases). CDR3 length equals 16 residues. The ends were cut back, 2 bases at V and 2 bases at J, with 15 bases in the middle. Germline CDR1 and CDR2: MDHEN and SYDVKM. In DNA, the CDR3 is TGTGCCAGCAGTTTAATAGGAGGACAGCGTAACACTGAAGCTTTCTTT. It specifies CASSLIGGQRNTEAFF.

The CDR3 here is CASTLRGSSPEAFF. DNA of the CDR3: TGTGCCAGTACCCTTAGGGGCAGTAGCCCTGAAGCTTTCTTT. The genes are TRBV19 and TRBJ1-1, with D possibly matching TRBD1 (5 bases). The CDR3 covers 14 residues. The germline V gene encodes CDR1 LNHDA and CDR2 SQIVND (reference sequence). The V and J ends lost 7 bases and 6 bases respectively, with 18 bases between them.

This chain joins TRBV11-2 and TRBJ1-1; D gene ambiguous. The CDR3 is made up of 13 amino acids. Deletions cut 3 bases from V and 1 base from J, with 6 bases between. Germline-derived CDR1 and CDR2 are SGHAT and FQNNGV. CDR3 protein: CASSFGGNTEAFF. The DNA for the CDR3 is TGTGCCAGCAGCTTCGGTGGGAACACTGAAGCTTTCTTT.

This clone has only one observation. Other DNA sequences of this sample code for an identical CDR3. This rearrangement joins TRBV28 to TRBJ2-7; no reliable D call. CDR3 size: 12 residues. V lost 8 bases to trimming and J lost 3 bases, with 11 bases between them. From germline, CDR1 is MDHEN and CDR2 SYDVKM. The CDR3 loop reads CASSLPLYEQYF. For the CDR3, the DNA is TGTGCCAGCTCCCTTCCACTCTACGAGCAGTACTTC.

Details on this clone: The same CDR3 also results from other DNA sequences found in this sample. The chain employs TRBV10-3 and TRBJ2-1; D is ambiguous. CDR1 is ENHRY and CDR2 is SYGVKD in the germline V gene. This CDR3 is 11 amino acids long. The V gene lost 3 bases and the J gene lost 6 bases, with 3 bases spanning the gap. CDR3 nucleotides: TGTGCCATCAGTGAATTCAATGAGCAGTTCTTC. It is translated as CAISEFNEQFF.